Listed below are T cell receptor beta chains from one sample, sequenced in a study of response to subunit inactivated influenza vaccine. TCRdb analysed the RT-PCR reads with MiXCR anew, one entry per CDR3 protein. This table holds about 540,000 distinct CDR3 sequences, approximately 20% found once. The same data also went into a second study, on T cells expressing NK-cell markers.

The sample consisted of CD4+ T cells sorted from PBMCs, taken 11 to 12 days after vaccination. The source is a man over 45 who received an inactivated influenza vaccine. The CDR3 runs from the conserved cysteine through the conserved F or W. The order of the fields is D gene, V gene, J gene, clone size, CDR3 DNA, CDR3 protein. The D gene is left open where the match is weak. Only part of the rows carry a size: once, few, many, or a class if the clone is expanded.

>TRBD1|TRBV25-1|TRBJ2-3|NA
TGTGCCAGCAGGGGTAGGCGGGACAGGGAGACAGATACGCAGTATTTT
CASRGRRDRETDTQYF
>NA|TRBV7-8|TRBJ2-1|many
TGTGCCAGCAGCTTAGCGGTGATGGGAGGACTACAATACAATGAGCAGTTCTTC
CASSLAVMGGLQYNEQFF
>NA|TRBV10-3|TRBJ1-1|NA
TGTGCCATTAAAACGGCCAGCATGAACACTGAAGCTTTCTTT
CAIKTASMNTEAFF
>NA|TRBV5-6|TRBJ1-1|NA
TGTGCCAGCAGCTTGGTCGGGCGCTCTACTGAAGCTTTCTTT
CASSLVGRSTEAFF
>NA|TRBV6-1|TRBJ2-1|NA
TGTGCCAGCAGTGAGAATTCTAGCCCCCTTAAGCAGTTCTTC
CASSENSSPLKQFF
>TRBD1|TRBV11-2|TRBJ1-4|NA
TGTGCCAGCAGCCTCGGACAGGCCCGAATGAAAAAACTGTTTTTT
CASSLGQARMKKLFF
>NA|TRBV20-1|TRBJ1-2|few
TGCAGTGCTAGAGATCAGACGGGGAATGGAGGCTACACCTTC
CSARDQTGNGGYTF
>NA|TRBV5-1|TRBJ1-4|NA
TGCGCCAGCAGCATCCCTCGGGGGACACCAAATGAAAAACTGTTTTTT
CASSIPRGTPNEKLFF
>NA|TRBV7-2|TRBJ2-5|few
TGTGCCAGCAGCTCGGGACACGGGCAGGAGACCCAGTACTTC
CASSSGHGQETQYF
>NA|TRBV6-5|TRBJ2-2|few
TGTGCCAGCAGTTCCGGTCGGCAGGACGACACCGGGGAGCTGTTTTTT
CASSSGRQDDTGELFF
>NA|TRBV5-1|TRBJ2-7|many
TGCGCCAGCAGCTTCACAAGCTACGAGCAGTACTTC
CASSFTSYEQYF
>NA|TRBV2|TRBJ2-2|NA
TGTGCCAGCAGGGTGGGAACGAACACCGGGGAGCTGTTTTTT
CASRVGTNTGELFF
>NA|TRBV10-2|TRBJ2-3|NA
TGCGCCAGCAGTGAATGGACCAAGCTCGATACGCAGTATTTT
CASSEWTKLDTQYF
>NA|TRBV12-3/TRBV12-4|TRBJ1-2|many
TGTGCCAGCAGTTTATGGACCGTACCTAACTATGGCTACACCTTC
CASSLWTVPNYGYTF
>TRBD1|TRBV5-1|TRBJ2-5|few
TGCGCCAGCAGCTTGTACCTGACAGGGGCGTCACAAGAGACCCAGTACTTC
CASSLYLTGASQETQYF
>TRBD2|TRBV7-9|TRBJ2-1|once
TGTGCCAGCAGCCCCCGGACTAGCGGGAGGGCCCGCAATGAGCAGTTCTTC
CASSPRTSGRARNEQFF
>TRBD2|TRBV10-3|TRBJ2-5|few
TGTGCCATCAGTGAGAGCCTAGCGGTAACGTACTTC
CAISESLAVTYF
>NA|TRBV5-4|TRBJ2-7|once
TGTGCCAGCAGCTCCCGGGACGGAAGCTCCTACGAGCAGTACTTC
CASSSRDGSSYEQYF